This is a list of T cell receptor beta chains from one sample in a study of blood T cells in healthy people across ages. TCRdb recomputed calls from the 5' RACE reads with MiXCR, one row per CDR3 protein. The sample has around 940,000 distinct CDR3 sequences, approximately 50% seen once. The sequenced sample was blood. These receptors originate from an older woman in good health. CDR3s include the opening cysteine and the closing phenylalanine or tryptophan. The order of the fields is D gene, clone size, J gene, V gene, CDR3 protein, CDR3 DNA. A D gene is named only where the DNA matches it firmly. Clone size is shown for a subset of rows, as once, few, many or a class of expanded clone.

d_call: TRBD2; clone_size: .; j_call: TRBJ2-7; v_call: TRBV11-2; cdr3_aa: CASSPRGGRDTYEQYF; cdr3_nt: TGTGCCAGCAGTCCTCGAGGCGGGAGAGATACCTACGAGCAGTACTTC
d_call: .; clone_size: .; j_call: TRBJ1-5; v_call: TRBV4-1; cdr3_aa: CASSQVPLRVNNQPQHF; cdr3_nt: TGCGCCAGCAGCCAAGTCCCGCTCAGGGTTAACAATCAGCCCCAGCATTTT
d_call: TRBD1; clone_size: few; j_call: TRBJ2-7; v_call: TRBV28; cdr3_aa: CASIERDRAYEQYF; cdr3_nt: TGTGCCAGCATAGAACGGGACAGGGCCTACGAGCAGTACTTC
d_call: .; clone_size: once; j_call: TRBJ1-5; v_call: TRBV10-3; cdr3_aa: CAISDSGVANQPQHF; cdr3_nt: TGTGCCATCAGTGATTCAGGGGTAGCCAATCAGCCCCAGCATTTT
d_call: .; clone_size: few; j_call: TRBJ2-5; v_call: TRBV29-1; cdr3_aa: CSGAQGGETQYF; cdr3_nt: TGCAGCGGGGCGCAGGGCGGGGAGACCCAGTACTTC
d_call: TRBD2; clone_size: few; j_call: TRBJ2-5; v_call: TRBV20-1; cdr3_aa: CSAPGTSGFPETQYF; cdr3_nt: TGCAGTGCTCCCGGGACTAGCGGTTTCCCAGAGACCCAGTACTTC
d_call: .; clone_size: few; j_call: TRBJ1-4; v_call: TRBV28; cdr3_aa: CASNTGRYEKLFF; cdr3_nt: TGTGCCAGCAATACGGGTCGCTATGAAAAACTGTTTTTT
d_call: TRBD2; clone_size: .; j_call: TRBJ2-3; v_call: TRBV28; cdr3_aa: CASSGRYGLAGADTQYF; cdr3_nt: TGTGCCAGCAGCGGCCGGTATGGGCTAGCGGGAGCAGATACGCAGTATTTT
d_call: .; clone_size: .; j_call: TRBJ1-5; v_call: TRBV7-9; cdr3_aa: CASGATNQPQHF; cdr3_nt: TGTGCCAGCGGAGCTACTAATCAGCCCCAGCATTTT
d_call: .; clone_size: .; j_call: TRBJ2-1; v_call: TRBV4-2; cdr3_aa: CASSQDWLSYNEQFF; cdr3_nt: TGTGCCAGCAGCCAAGATTGGTTATCCTACAATGAGCAGTTCTTC
d_call: TRBD1; clone_size: .; j_call: TRBJ2-5; v_call: TRBV12-3/TRBV12-4; cdr3_aa: CASSGQGDQETQYF; cdr3_nt: TGTGCCAGCAGTGGACAGGGGGATCAAGAGACCCAGTACTTC
d_call: TRBD2; clone_size: .; j_call: TRBJ2-7; v_call: TRBV28; cdr3_aa: CASNKPLAGVYEQYF; cdr3_nt: TGTGCCAGCAACAAACCATTAGCGGGAGTCTACGAGCAGTACTTC
d_call: .; clone_size: few; j_call: TRBJ2-3; v_call: TRBV4-1; cdr3_aa: CASSQDRDGMSTDTQYF; cdr3_nt: TGCGCCAGCAGCCAAGATCGGGACGGGATGAGCACAGATACGCAGTATTTT
d_call: .; clone_size: once; j_call: TRBJ2-7; v_call: TRBV20-1; cdr3_aa: CSASVAFVSNEQYF; cdr3_nt: TGCAGTGCTAGTGTAGCTTTTGTGAGCAATGAGCAGTACTTC
d_call: .; clone_size: few; j_call: TRBJ1-1; v_call: TRBV4-3; cdr3_aa: CASSQLTRPAYEAFF; cdr3_nt: TGCGCCAGCAGCCAACTAACAAGGCCCGCATATGAAGCTTTCTTT
d_call: .; clone_size: many; j_call: TRBJ2-1; v_call: TRBV4-2; cdr3_aa: CASSQVREYNEQFF; cdr3_nt: TGTGCCAGCAGCCAAGTACGAGAGTACAATGAGCAGTTCTTC
d_call: TRBD1; clone_size: .; j_call: TRBJ2-4; v_call: TRBV6-1; cdr3_aa: CASSPYDRDRLYF; cdr3_nt: TGTGCCAGCAGTCCATACGACCGGGACAGGCTGTACTTC
d_call: .; clone_size: .; j_call: TRBJ1-5; v_call: TRBV12-3/TRBV12-4; cdr3_aa: CASSSEAGGNQPQHF; cdr3_nt: TGTGCCAGCAGTTCGGAGGCAGGCGGCAATCAGCCCCAGCATTTT
d_call: .; clone_size: .; j_call: TRBJ2-7; v_call: TRBV5-1; cdr3_aa: CASSLMAGMEYEQYF; cdr3_nt: TGCGCCAGCAGCTTGATGGCCGGGATGGAATACGAGCAGTACTTC
d_call: .; clone_size: .; j_call: TRBJ2-3; v_call: TRBV15; cdr3_aa: CATSREAGRSTDTQYF; cdr3_nt: TGTGCCACCAGCCGAGAGGCGGGACGTTCCACAGATACGCAGTATTTT
d_call: TRBD1; clone_size: .; j_call: TRBJ1-1; v_call: TRBV5-6; cdr3_aa: CASSRQGRDEAFF; cdr3_nt: TGTGCCAGCAGCCGACAGGGTAGGGATGAAGCTTTCTTT
d_call: TRBD2; clone_size: .; j_call: TRBJ2-1; v_call: TRBV30; cdr3_aa: CAWSGGTSAYNEQFF; cdr3_nt: TGTGCCTGGAGTGGGGGGACTAGCGCCTACAATGAGCAGTTCTTC
d_call: .; clone_size: .; j_call: TRBJ2-5; v_call: TRBV18; cdr3_aa: CASSPPYETQYF; cdr3_nt: TGTGCCAGCTCACCACCGTATGAGACCCAGTACTTC
d_call: .; clone_size: .; j_call: TRBJ2-7; v_call: TRBV4-1; cdr3_aa: CASSHAGYYEQYF; cdr3_nt: TGCGCCAGCAGCCATGCAGGGTACTACGAGCAGTACTTC
d_call: .; clone_size: .; j_call: TRBJ1-2; v_call: TRBV12-3/TRBV12-4; cdr3_aa: CASRGRTSNYGYTF; cdr3_nt: TGTGCCAGCAGGGGGAGAACATCTAACTATGGCTACACCTTC
d_call: .; clone_size: .; j_call: TRBJ2-5; v_call: TRBV7-9; cdr3_aa: CASSLVQGGETQYF; cdr3_nt: TGTGCCAGCAGCTTAGTCCAGGGTGGGGAGACCCAGTACTTC
d_call: .; clone_size: .; j_call: TRBJ2-5; v_call: TRBV7-9; cdr3_aa: CASFNNEQYF; cdr3_nt: TGTGCCAGCTTTAACAATGAGCAGTACTTC
d_call: TRBD2; clone_size: .; j_call: TRBJ2-5; v_call: TRBV9; cdr3_aa: CASSEKLAEETQYF; cdr3_nt: TGTGCCAGCAGCGAAAAACTAGCGGAAGAGACCCAGTACTTC
d_call: .; clone_size: .; j_call: TRBJ2-7; v_call: TRBV4-3; cdr3_aa: CASSQEGRTSYNEQYF; cdr3_nt: TGCGCCAGCAGCCAAGAGGGACGGACTTCCTACAATGAGCAGTACTTC
d_call: .; clone_size: .; j_call: TRBJ2-1; v_call: TRBV5-5; cdr3_aa: CASSQSVVSSYNEQFF; cdr3_nt: TGTGCCAGCAGCCAGTCCGTGGTGAGCTCCTACAATGAGCAGTTCTTC
d_call: TRBD2; clone_size: .; j_call: TRBJ2-1; v_call: TRBV4-1; cdr3_aa: CASSQLGTSGRETQFF; cdr3_nt: TGCGCCAGCAGCCAGTTGGGGACTAGCGGGAGAGAGACCCAGTTCTTC
d_call: TRBD2; clone_size: .; j_call: TRBJ2-3; v_call: TRBV13; cdr3_aa: CASRLAGGTTDTQYF; cdr3_nt: TGTGCCAGCAGACTAGCGGGGGGGACCACAGATACGCAGTATTTT
d_call: TRBD1; clone_size: .; j_call: TRBJ2-7; v_call: TRBV2; cdr3_aa: CASSWGQGIYEQYF; cdr3_nt: TGTGCCAGCAGTTGGGGACAGGGTATCTACGAGCAGTACTTC
d_call: TRBD2; clone_size: .; j_call: TRBJ2-5; v_call: TRBV12-5; cdr3_aa: CASGLGLADQETQYF; cdr3_nt: TGTGCTAGTGGCCTCGGACTAGCGGACCAAGAGACCCAGTACTTC
d_call: TRBD1; clone_size: .; j_call: TRBJ2-3; v_call: TRBV15; cdr3_aa: CATSRGRGQGARRQDTQYF; cdr3_nt: TGTGCCACCAGCAGAGGTCGGGGACAGGGGGCAAGGAGACAAGATACGCAGTATTTT
d_call: .; clone_size: .; j_call: TRBJ2-7; v_call: TRBV28; cdr3_aa: CASSLSEGAGYEQYF; cdr3_nt: TGTGCCAGCAGTCTATCCGAAGGGGCGGGCTACGAGCAGTACTTC
d_call: TRBD1; clone_size: .; j_call: TRBJ1-1; v_call: TRBV5-1; cdr3_aa: CASSSWTGGTEAFF; cdr3_nt: TGCGCCAGCAGTTCCTGGACAGGCGGCACTGAAGCTTTCTTT
d_call: .; clone_size: .; j_call: TRBJ2-5; v_call: TRBV7-3; cdr3_aa: CASSPTGASATFGETQYF; cdr3_nt: TGTGCCAGCAGCCCCACCGGGGCTAGCGCCACGTTTGGAGAGACCCAGTACTTC
d_call: TRBD2; clone_size: .; j_call: TRBJ2-7; v_call: TRBV20-1; cdr3_aa: CSARHSGGFSYEQYF; cdr3_nt: TGCAGTGCTAGACACAGCGGGGGATTCTCCTACGAGCAGTACTTC
d_call: TRBD1; clone_size: .; j_call: TRBJ1-2; v_call: TRBV6-5; cdr3_aa: CASSSPGGKANYGYTF; cdr3_nt: TGTGCCAGCAGCTCTCCAGGGGGTAAAGCTAACTATGGCTACACCTTC
d_call: TRBD2; clone_size: few; j_call: TRBJ2-7; v_call: TRBV27; cdr3_aa: CASSLSRLAGGEQYF; cdr3_nt: TGTGCCAGCAGTTTATCGAGGCTAGCGGGAGGTGAGCAGTACTTC
d_call: TRBD1; clone_size: few; j_call: TRBJ1-5; v_call: TRBV12-3/TRBV12-4; cdr3_aa: CASSTTGVNQPQHF; cdr3_nt: TGTGCCAGCAGTACGACAGGGGTCAATCAGCCCCAGCATTTT
d_call: TRBD1; clone_size: few; j_call: TRBJ2-7; v_call: TRBV6-1; cdr3_aa: CASSEVGTGDYEQYF; cdr3_nt: TGTGCCAGCAGTGAAGTGGGGACAGGGGATTACGAGCAGTACTTC